This TCR beta chain was found in a study of beta chain features in type 1 diabetes. Sequencing targeted expressed TCRB transcripts, as all isolated RNA had been reverse transcribed. Using immunoSEQ multiplex PCR, the repertoire was profiled, and TCRdb retains in-frame clones only, with some absent. The table shows 38,000 or so clones, with 64% occurring only once. Trimming removed 5 bases from V and 6 bases from J; junction bases left unmatched: 10. The germline V gene encodes CDR1 SGHTA and CDR2 FQGNSA. The CDR3 is made up of 15 amino acids. Using CD45RO/CCR7/CD25/CD127/CD95/CD27, CD4+ naive, central memory, regulatory and stem cell-like memory cells were sorted.

This sequence originates from a woman aged 25 to 39 in good health. Sequenced sample: Tregs from blood. The chain links TRBV7-2 to TRBJ2-1; 7 bases are a match to TRBD1. CDR3 bases: TGTGCCAGCAGCGTTACCGGGACAGTATCCAATGAGCAGTTCTTC. Its translation: CASSVTGTVSNEQFF. Variable domain in full (rest from reference TRBV7-2 and TRBJ2-1): GAGVSQSPSNKVTEKGKDVELRCDPISGHTALYWYRQSLGQGLEFLIYFQGNSAPDKSGLPSDRFSAERTGGSVSTLTIQRTQQEDSAVYLCASSVTGTVSNEQFFGPGTRLTVL.